Reported below is one T cell receptor (beta chain). Only one count was recorded for this clone. The clone's antigen remains unknown. No quality values exist for individual bases; no much larger clone is one base distant. From the cysteine through the phenylalanine, the CDR3 covers 15 amino acids. Only the CDR3 part of the read is kept: 45 bases, read in frame from the first base. V and J are truncated by 2 bases and 5 bases respectively, leaving an intervening sequence of 13 bases. Per the germline V gene, MDHEN is the CDR1 and SYDVKM is the CDR2. The method was the immunoSEQ multiplex PCR assay. As for how the authors treated the data: A statistical classification framework was developed to diagnose cytomegalovirus status using the catalog of TCR beta chain sequences. TCRdb re-hosts the immuneACCESS table, in-frame sequences only. Its copies lack some clones; in the studies checked, an unresolved V gene accounts for under half of them, and the cause for the rest is not known. The V and J calls and clone size were taken over from that table, and D and trimming were inferred from the DNA. The table for this sample lists about 360,000 clones; about nine tenths of them were counted only once. Clones ranked in the top ten supply roughly 0.75% of the sample.

The donors were included in the validation cohort of some 110 subjects, a group kept apart from the approximately 650-subject first cohort. This sample was taken from a study of cytomegalovirus exposure and HLA in healthy donors (dated by TCRdb to 2015 to 2018). In terms of the full investigation: According to a later analysis, the approximately 120 validation repertoires were produced on the same platform as the roughly 700 repertoires of the first cohort. To predict cytomegalovirus infection status, the study combined high-throughput TCR immunosequencing, statistical association of individual TCRs with disease status, and machine learning. In addition to the first cohort of 666 subjects, a separate validation cohort of 130 or so different subjects was used. The study aimed to test whether signatures of past pathogen exposure could be identified by cataloging public T cell receptors. Points the paper makes about the study in general: The authors suggested that the approach could potentially be generalized to other disease states and immunological phenotypes. A later analysis lacked HLA typing for the validation cohort, so it scored co-occurrence in that cohort across all 110 or so repertoires. In a later analysis, TCRs clustered in the first cohort were found to also tend to co-occur in the approximately 120 validation repertoires, with approximately 93% of cluster scores above 0. A few of the identified cytomegalovirus-associated TCR beta chains were confirmed in vitro to be specific for cytomegalovirus antigens. The classifier was reported to diagnose cytomegalovirus status with high specificity and sensitivity in both the original and validation cohorts. Most TCR sequences were observed very rarely across donors, whereas some public TCRs were present in many individuals. The study listed approximately 150 TCR beta chains as associated with cytomegalovirus.

The sequence was collected from a woman aged 18-29 years in good health and CMV-seronegative. Material: PBMCs. Recombination joined TRBV28 with TRBJ2-1; the D gene is perhaps TRBD2, on 6 matching bases. The sequenced DNA is TGTGCCAGCAGTTTAGGCGGACTATCAAACAATGAGCAGTTCTTC. Its translation reads: CASSLGGLSNNEQFF.